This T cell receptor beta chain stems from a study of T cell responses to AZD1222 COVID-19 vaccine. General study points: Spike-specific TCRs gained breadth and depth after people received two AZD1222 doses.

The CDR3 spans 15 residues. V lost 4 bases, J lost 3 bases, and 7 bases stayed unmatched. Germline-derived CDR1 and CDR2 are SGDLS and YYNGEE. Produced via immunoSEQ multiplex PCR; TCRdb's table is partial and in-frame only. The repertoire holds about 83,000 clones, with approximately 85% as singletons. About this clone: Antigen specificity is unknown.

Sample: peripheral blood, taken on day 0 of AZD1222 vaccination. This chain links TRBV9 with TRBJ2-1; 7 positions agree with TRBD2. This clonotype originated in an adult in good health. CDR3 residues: CASSRATSDYNEQFF. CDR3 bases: TGTGCCAGCAGCCGAGCAACTAGCGACTACAATGAGCAGTTCTTC.